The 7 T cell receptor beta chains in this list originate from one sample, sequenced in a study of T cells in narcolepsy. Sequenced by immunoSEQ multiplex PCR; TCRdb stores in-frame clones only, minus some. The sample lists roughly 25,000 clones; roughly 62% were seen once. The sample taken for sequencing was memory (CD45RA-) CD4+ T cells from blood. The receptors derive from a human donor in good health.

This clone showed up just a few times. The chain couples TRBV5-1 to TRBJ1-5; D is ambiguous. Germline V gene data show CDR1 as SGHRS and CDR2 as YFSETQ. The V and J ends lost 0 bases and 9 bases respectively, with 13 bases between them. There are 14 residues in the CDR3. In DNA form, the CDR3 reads TGCGCCAGCAGCTTGGAAGGAGGTCCGGGGCCCCAGCATTTT. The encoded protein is CASSLEGGPGPQHF.

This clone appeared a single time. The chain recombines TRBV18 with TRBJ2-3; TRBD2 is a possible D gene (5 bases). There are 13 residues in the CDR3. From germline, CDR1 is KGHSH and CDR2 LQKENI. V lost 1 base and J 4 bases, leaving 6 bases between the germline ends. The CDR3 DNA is TGTGCCAGCTCACCACAGGGAGCAGATACGCAGTATTTT. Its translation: CASSPQGADTQYF.

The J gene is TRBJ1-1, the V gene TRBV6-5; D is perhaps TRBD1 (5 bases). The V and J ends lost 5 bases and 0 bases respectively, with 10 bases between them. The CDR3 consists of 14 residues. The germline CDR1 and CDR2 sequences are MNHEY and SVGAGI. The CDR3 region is CASSRQLMNTEAFF. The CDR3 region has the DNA TGTGCCAGCAGTCGACAGTTAATGAACACTGAAGCTTTCTTT.

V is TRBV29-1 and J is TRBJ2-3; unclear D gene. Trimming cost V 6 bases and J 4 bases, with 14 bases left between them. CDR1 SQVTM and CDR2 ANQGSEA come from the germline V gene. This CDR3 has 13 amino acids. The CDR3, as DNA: TGCAGCGTATCAGCCGTCTCCCCAGATACGCAGTATTTT. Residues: CSVSAVSPDTQYF.

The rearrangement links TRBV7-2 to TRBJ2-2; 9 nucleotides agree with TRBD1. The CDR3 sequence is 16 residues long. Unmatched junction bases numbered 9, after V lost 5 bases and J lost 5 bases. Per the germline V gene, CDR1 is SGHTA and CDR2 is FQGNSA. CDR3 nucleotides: TGTGCCAGCAGCGCCCCGACAGGGGGAGGGACCGGGGAGCTGTTTTTT. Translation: CASSAPTGGGTGELFF.

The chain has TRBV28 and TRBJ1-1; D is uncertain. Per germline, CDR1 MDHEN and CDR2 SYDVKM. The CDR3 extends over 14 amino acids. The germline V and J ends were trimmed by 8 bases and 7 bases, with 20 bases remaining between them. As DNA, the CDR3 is TGTGCCAGCTTAGGTCGGAAACAGAACTATGAAGCTTTCTTT. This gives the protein CASLGRKQNYEAFF.

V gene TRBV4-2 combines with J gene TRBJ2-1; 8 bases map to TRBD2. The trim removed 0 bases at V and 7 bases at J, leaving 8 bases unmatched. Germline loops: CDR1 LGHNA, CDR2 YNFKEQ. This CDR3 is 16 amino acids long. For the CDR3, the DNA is TGTGCCAGCAGCCAAGATTGGGGACTAGACTTAAATGAGCAGTTCTTC. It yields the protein CASSQDWGLDLNEQFF.